This T cell receptor beta chain was documented in a study of T cell repertoires in cytomegalovirus infection. The junction had 8 bases not matched to a gene; V was cut back by 4 bases and J by 3 bases. Germline V gives CDR1 KGHSY, CDR2 FQNENV. The CDR3 sequence is 15 residues long. General observations from the study: The response measured ex vivo was dominated by TCR beta clonotypes (HLA-C-restricted and CMV-specific).

This clonotype was seen a handful of times. Its antigen is as yet unknown. TCRdb processed the reads anew with MiXCR; each CDR3 protein has one entry. The sample shows fewer than 550,000 distinct CDR3 sequences, 15% to 20% of them seen only once. J is TRBJ1-1 and V is TRBV16; 7 bases agree with TRBD1. The receptor's source is a human donor in good health (CMV status not recorded). Some clones in this sample may be carry-over from other donors' samples. Material for sequencing was CD8+ T cells from PBMCs. The CDR3 DNA is TGTGCCAGCAGCCCCCCCAGGGGGGACGACACTGAAGCTTTCTTT. Translated, it gives CASSPPRGDDTEAFF. Variable domain in full (rest from reference TRBV16 and TRBJ1-1): GEEVAQTPKHLVRGEGQKAKLYCAPIKGHSYVFWYQQVLKNEFKFLISFQNENVFDETGMPKERFSAKCLPNSPCSLEIQATKLEDSAVYFCASSPPRGDDTEAFFGQGTRLTVV.